Below, 3 T cell receptor beta chains from the same sample are listed, as sequenced in a study of a mutant IDH1 vaccine in newly diagnosed glioma. Their target antigens are unknown. Time point in this sample: week 11, during vaccination. Doses of 300 ug of mutant IDH1 20-mer peptide were given with topical imiquimod. Sequenced by immunoSEQ multiplex PCR; TCRdb stores in-frame clones only, minus some. The sample contains tens of thousands of clones, roughly 80% of which appear only once. The sequencing used PBMCs, collected from a glioma patient whose treatment included an IDH1 peptide vaccine. These receptor sequences come from a woman aged 45-60 years with glioma.

This chain connects TRBV18 to TRBJ2-3, with D unclear. The CDR3 is 16 residues long. Trimming removed 2 bases at V and 3 bases at J, with 15 bases between. CDR1 is KGHSH and CDR2 is LQKENI in the germline V gene. The CDR3 sequence is CASSPMTPGGTDTQYF. DNA for the CDR3: TGTGCCAGCTCACCAATGACTCCCGGTGGGACAGATACGCAGTATTTT.

The CDR3 protein is CASSLEGLYSNQPQHF. CDR3 in DNA: TGTGCCAGCAGCTTGGAAGGACTCTATAGCAATCAGCCCCAGCATTTT. V usage is TRBV5-8 and J usage is TRBJ1-5; D is unresolved. From germline, CDR1 is SGHTS and CDR2 YDEGEE. The CDR3 consists of 16 residues. V dropped 0 bases and J dropped 0 bases, with 10 bases sitting between them.

This clone was observed once. The gene calls are TRBV4-2 and TRBJ2-7; TRBD1 matches at 7 bases. The V and J ends lost 1 base and 3 bases, in that order; junction bases with no gene match: 12. The CDR3 spans 17 residues. The V gene's germline CDR1 is LGHNA and CDR2 YNFKEQ. The CDR3 DNA follows: TGTGCCAGCAGCCAAGGTCAAGGGGGCGGTCGAGTCTACGAGCAGTACTTC. The encoded protein is CASSQGQGGGRVYEQYF.